What follows are 32 T cell receptor beta chains derived from one specimen sequenced in a study of blood T cell repertoires in COVID-19. Assay: immunoSEQ multiplex PCR; the TCRdb copy retains only in-frame clones and omits some. The sample holds under 200,000 clones, 75% to 85% seen once. The material sequenced was peripheral blood. These receptor sequences come from a woman aged 60 to 75 with COVID-19, enrolled during active disease.

V and J are TRBV28 and TRBJ2-7; D possibly corresponds to TRBD2 (6 bases). Germline CDR1 is MDHEN and CDR2 is SYDVKM. Trimming removed 1 base at V and 3 bases at J, with 13 bases between. The CDR3 length is 15 residues. CDR3 loop: CASSLLVSGFYEQYF. CDR3 in DNA: TGTGCCAGCAGTTTATTGGTCAGCGGGTTCTACGAGCAGTACTTC.

This clone was counted once. V and J are TRBV5-8 and TRBJ2-1; TRBD1 might be the D (5 bases). This CDR3 contains 15 residues. Deletions cut 5 bases from V and 4 bases from J, with 16 bases between. Germline V lookup: CDR1 SGHTS, CDR2 YDEGEE. The CDR3 DNA sequence: TGTGCCAGCAGAAGTCCAGGGTCAGTGTACAATGAGCAGTTCTTC. Translated, it gives CASRSPGSVYNEQFF. The variable domain in full, with the rest retrieved from reference TRBV5-8 and TRBJ2-1, is EAGVTQSPTHLIKTRGQQATLRCSPISGHTSVYWYQQALGLGLQFLLWYDEGEERNRGNFPPRFSGRQFPNYSSELNVNALELEDSALYLCASRSPGSVYNEQFFGPGTRLTVL.

This clone has only a few counts. The chain uses TRBV7-9 and TRBJ2-1; a possible D gene is TRBD2 (5 bases). This CDR3 is built from 15 residues. Trimming stripped 3 bases from V and 9 bases from J, with 18 bases between. Germline V CDR1 and CDR2: SEHNR, FQNEAQ (reference sequence). CDR3 amino acids: CASSFVVASAGEQFF. Here the CDR3 DNA reads TGTGCCAGCAGCTTTGTGGTAGCGTCGGCCGGTGAGCAGTTCTTC.

This sequence joins TRBV18 and TRBJ1-2; 7 bases agree with TRBD1. The CDR3 has 15 residues. V lost 1 base to trimming and J lost 4 bases; unmatched junction nucleotides: 6. Germline V lookup: CDR1 KGHSH, CDR2 LQKENI. The CDR3 region is CASSPQGTEVYGYTF. CDR3 nucleotides: TGTGCCAGCTCACCACAGGGGACAGAAGTCTATGGCTACACCTTC.

The chain links TRBV7-2 to TRBJ1-2, with D tentatively TRBD1 (6 bases). In germline, CDR1 is SGHTA, CDR2 FQGNSA. This CDR3 is built from 15 residues. Trimming cost V 3 bases and J 2 bases, with 13 bases left between them. The CDR3 region has the DNA TGTGCCAGCAGCTTTACAACAGGGTCCAACTATGGCTACACCTTC. It codes for CASSFTTGSNYGYTF.

This chain links TRBV7-6 with TRBJ2-2, with TRBD1 matching over 7 bases. Looked up from germline, CDR1 is SGHVS and CDR2 is FNYEAQ. This CDR3 has 15 residues. Trimming cost V 5 bases and J 2 bases; bases outside gene matches: 5. CDR3 in DNA: TGTGCCAGCAGCCCCTGGGACAGTAACACCGGGGAGCTGTTTTTT. Protein product: CASSPWDSNTGELFF.

This clone was counted only a few times. Other nucleotide sequences from this sample produce the same CDR3. This sequence joins TRBV28 and TRBJ2-3; 8 bases line up with TRBD2. The V and J ends lost 3 bases and 3 bases, in that order; junction bases with no gene match: 2. This CDR3 comprises 14 residues. From germline, CDR1 is MDHEN and CDR2 SYDVKM. CDR3 sequence: CASSFVAGTDTQYF. In nucleotides, the CDR3 is TGTGCCAGCAGTTTCGTAGCGGGGACAGATACGCAGTATTTT.

CDR3 region: CASSLALGTEYGYTF. In nucleotides, the CDR3 is TGTGCCAGCAGCTTAGCGCTGGGGACAGAATATGGCTACACCTTC. The chain has TRBV7-6 and TRBJ1-2, with 7 bases matching TRBD1. Germline values: CDR1 SGHVS, CDR2 FNYEAQ. The CDR3 covers 15 residues. The V segment lost 0 bases and the J segment 5 bases; nucleotides outside the gene matches: 6.

The chain links TRBV5-5 to TRBJ1-4; 10 bases fit TRBD1. The CDR3 runs to 14 residues. After removal of 7 bases from V and 9 bases from J, the junction contained 9 bases not matched to a gene. Germline CDR1 is SGHKS and CDR2 is YYEKEE (reference sequence). CDR3 nucleotides: TGTGCCAGCGAATCGGGACAGGGGCAGAAAAAACTGTTTTTT. This gives the protein CASESGQGQKKLFF.

The J gene is TRBJ2-7, the V gene TRBV10-3; D might be TRBD2 (6 bases). Trimming removed 4 bases at V and 4 bases at J, with 14 bases between. This CDR3 has 14 residues. CDR1 ENHRY and CDR2 SYGVKD come from the germline V gene. DNA of the CDR3: TGTGCCATCAGTGGATCGGGAGCGAGATACGAGCAGTACTTC. Residues: CAISGSGARYEQYF.

This chain joins TRBV5-1 and TRBJ1-1; no definite D call. CDR3 size: 13 residues. Germline CDR1 and CDR2: SGHRS and YFSETQ. The ends were cut back, 3 bases at V and 0 bases at J, with 6 bases in the middle. The CDR3 region is CASSSDMNTEAFF. The CDR3 DNA reads as TGCGCCAGCAGCTCCGACATGAACACTGAAGCTTTCTTT. Full variable domain (outside the CDR3, taken from reference TRBV5-1 and TRBJ1-1): KAGVTQTPRYLIKTRGQQVTLSCSPISGHRSVSWYQQTPGQGLQFLFEYFSETQRNKGNFPGRFSGRQFSNSRSEMNVSTLELGDSALYLCASSSDMNTEAFFGQGTRLTVV.

V is TRBV7-3 and J is TRBJ2-5; a possible D gene is TRBD1 (5 bases). The V end lost 1 base, the J end lost 9 bases, and 12 bases lay between the germline ends. The CDR3 totals 13 residues. Germline lookup yields CDR1 SGHTA and CDR2 FQGTGA. The chain's CDR3 is CASSLSRQGAQYF. CDR3 bases: TGTGCCAGCAGCTTAAGCAGACAAGGGGCCCAGTACTTC.

The J gene is TRBJ2-3, the V gene TRBV24-1; D perhaps matches TRBD2 (6 bases). This CDR3 has 15 residues. CDR1 is KGHDR and CDR2 is SFDVKD in the germline V gene. Trimming shortened V by 1 base and J by 6 bases, and 13 bases separated the two germline ends. In DNA, the CDR3 is TGTGCCACCAGTGATTTTCGGAGGGGTATTGATACGCAGTATTTT. It codes for CATSDFRRGIDTQYF.

Regarding this clone: The junction differs from germline at one of its ends, possibly a read error. The V call is TRBV29-1, the J call TRBJ1-2, with D tentatively TRBD1 (5 bases). Per the germline V gene, CDR1 is SQVTM and CDR2 is ANQGSEA. CDR3 length equals 12 residues. The CDR3 region is CSVDKGGGAPSF. CDR3 coding DNA: TGCAGCGTTGACAAAGGTGGCGGGGCTCCGTCCTTC.

The genes are TRBV27 and TRBJ2-3; D is perhaps TRBD1 (7 bases). CDR1 is MNHEY, CDR2 SMNVEV, per germline (reference sequence). This CDR3 contains 16 residues. Between the trimmed V and J ends, which lost 5 bases and 5 bases, there was a span of 20 bases. CDR3 amino acids: CASSLQGRRFGDTQYF. CDR3 nucleotide sequence: TGTGCCAGCAGTCTACAGGGGAGGCGGTTTGGAGATACGCAGTATTTT.

The rearrangement joins TRBV28 to TRBJ2-1, with a weak D call TRBD1 (5 bases). Germline loops: CDR1 MDHEN, CDR2 SYDVKM. V was cut by 11 bases and J by 13 bases, with 18 bases left in between. The CDR3 totals 11 residues. This CDR3 reads CASSGMGLQFF. The CDR3 nucleotides read TGTGCCTCTTCCGGAATGGGGCTCCAGTTCTTC.

This clone was counted a single time. The chain has TRBV29-1 and TRBJ2-1; 8 bases map to TRBD2. Germline assignment: CDR1 SQVTM and CDR2 ANQGSEA. This CDR3 contains 17 residues. V shed 3 bases, J shed 0 bases, and the junction held 10 bases outside the gene matches. Written as DNA, the CDR3 is TGCAGCGTTGAGTCTTTCACTAGCGGCGACTCCTACAATGAGCAGTTCTTC. Translation: CSVESFTSGDSYNEQFF.

V and J are TRBV6-4 and TRBJ1-3; D perhaps matches TRBD1 (5 bases). Germline values: CDR1 MRHNA, CDR2 SNTAGT. This CDR3 region has 16 residues. The germline V and J ends were trimmed by 3 bases and 1 base, with 13 bases remaining between them. The CDR3 here is CASSERRGSSGNTIYF. CDR3 coding DNA: TGTGCCAGCAGTGAGCGACGGGGGAGTTCTGGAAACACCATATATTTT.

This clone was detected many times. The chain employs TRBV3-1 (or the pseudogene TRBV3-2) and TRBJ1-4; 7 nucleotides match TRBD1. The V and J ends lost 0 bases and 0 bases, in that order; junction bases with no gene match: 1. The germline CDR1 and CDR2 sequences are LGHDT and YNNKEL (reference sequence). This CDR3 has 16 amino acids. The DNA of the CDR3 is TGTGCCAGCAGCCAAGAAACAGGGGCAACTAATGAAAAACTGTTTTTT. It translates to CASSQETGATNEKLFF.

This chain uses TRBV9 with TRBJ2-1, with 12 positions matching TRBD2. Germline CDR1 is SGDLS and CDR2 is YYNGEE. The CDR3 spans 13 residues. J gave up 8 bases and V 7 bases, and 4 bases lay outside the gene matches. Here the CDR3 DNA reads TGTGCCAGCGGACTAGCGGGGACCCATGAGCAGTTCTTC. Translation: CASGLAGTHEQFF.

This clone was counted once. V and J are TRBV5-1 and TRBJ1-2; possible D gene TRBD1, 5 bases. V was cut by 0 bases and J by 8 bases, with 17 bases left in between. Germline CDR1 and CDR2: SGHRS and YFSETQ. There are 15 residues in the CDR3. CDR3 bases: TGCGCCAGCAGCTTGGAATCGGGAGGGGATGACGGCTACACCTTC. It encodes CASSLESGGDDGYTF.

J is TRBJ2-7 and V is TRBV13, with D possibly being TRBD2 (5 bases). There are 14 residues in the CDR3. V was cut by 0 bases and J by 1 base, with 7 bases left in between. From germline, CDR1 is PRHDT and CDR2 FYEKMQ (reference sequence). CDR3 amino acids: CASSLGRRSYEQYF. The CDR3 coding sequence is TGTGCCAGCAGCTTAGGGAGGAGGTCCTACGAGCAGTACTTC.

The chain combines TRBV2 with TRBJ2-5; TRBD2 might be the D (6 bases). V lost 4 bases, J lost 2 bases, and 14 bases lay in between. The CDR3 spans 15 residues. The germline gives CDR1 SNHLY, CDR2 FYNNEI. The CDR3 bases are TGTGCCAGCAGTGGGGTAGGAGGGGCACAAGAGACCCAGTACTTC. Residues: CASSGVGGAQETQYF.

The chain uses TRBV19 and TRBJ2-5; weak D call: TRBD1 (6 bases). The CDR3 length is 12 residues. CDR1 and CDR2 (germline): LNHDA, SQIVND (reference sequence). V was pared by 7 bases and J by 4 bases, with 10 bases between. DNA for the CDR3: TGTGCCAGTAATAAAGGGGGAGAGACCCAGTACTTC. It specifies CASNKGGETQYF.

This chain links TRBV18 with TRBJ1-3; D is uncertain. The CDR3 sequence is 16 residues long. Germline lookup yields CDR1 KGHSH and CDR2 LQKENI. Trimming shortened V by 0 bases and J by 2 bases, and 11 bases separated the two germline ends. The CDR3 sequence is CASSPPIRGTGNTIYF. Written as DNA, the CDR3 is TGTGCCAGCTCACCACCGATACGGGGTACTGGAAACACCATATATTTT.

The chain combines TRBV21-1 with TRBJ2-5; the table gives TRBD1 as D, unverified against the DNA. TRBV21-1 is shown as a pseudogene. The CDR3 runs 15 residues. The CDR3 region has the DNA TGTGCCAGCAGCCCGGAGAGGTCACAGGAGGAGACCCAGTACTTC. Translated: CASSPERSQEETQYF.

This clone was observed once. This chain joins TRBV27 and TRBJ2-1, with 8 bases identical to TRBD2. Germline CDR1 is MNHEY and CDR2 is SMNVEV (reference sequence). CDR3 size: 16 residues. V was clipped by 5 bases and J by 7 bases; unmatched bases: 13. CDR3 sequence: CASSASGAGGRNEQFF. The CDR3 DNA reads as TGTGCCAGCAGTGCCTCGGGGGCGGGGGGCAGGAATGAGCAGTTCTTC.

The chain uses TRBV6-5 and TRBJ1-2, with a weak D call TRBD1 (6 bases). The germline V gene encodes CDR1 MNHEY and CDR2 SVGAGI. V was pared by 7 bases and J by 7 bases, with 16 bases between. The CDR3 loop spans 13 amino acids. As DNA, the CDR3 is TGTGCCAGCATCGCGGGGGGCGACTCTGGCTACACCTTC. This codes for CASIAGGDSGYTF.

V gene TRBV27 combines with J gene TRBJ1-2; possibly TRBD1 for D (6 bases). Trimming shortened V by 3 bases and J by 0 bases, and 11 bases separated the two germline ends. The germline gives CDR1 MNHEY, CDR2 SMNVEV (reference sequence). This CDR3 has 15 residues. CDR3 loop: CASSLRRGANYGYTF. For the CDR3, the DNA is TGTGCCAGCAGTTTGCGCAGGGGCGCTAACTATGGCTACACCTTC.

This clone was counted once. This chain uses TRBV19 with TRBJ1-5; 9 positions match TRBD1. Germline lookup yields CDR1 LNHDA and CDR2 SQIVND (reference sequence). J gave up 4 bases and V 3 bases, and 4 bases lay outside the gene matches. The CDR3 covers 15 residues. In DNA, the CDR3 is TGTGCCAGTAGTATGTACAGGGGGCTTAATCAGCCCCAGCATTTT. Its translation: CASSMYRGLNQPQHF.

This clone was observed at least ten times. The CDR3 DNA reads TGTGCCAGCAGCTCGACAGGAACAGAGACCCAGTACTTC. Its translation: CASSSTGTETQYF. V and J are TRBV7-9 and TRBJ2-5, with TRBD1 as a possible D gene (6 bases). CDR3 size: 13 residues. The V gene's germline CDR1 is SEHNR and CDR2 FQNEAQ (reference sequence). Deletions cut 4 bases from V and 4 bases from J, with 10 bases between.

The CDR3 protein is CATSEGTGLTDTQYF. The CDR3 nucleotides read TGTGCCACCAGTGAAGGGACAGGACTCACAGATACGCAGTATTTT. The chain employs TRBV24-1 and TRBJ2-3; 8 bases are shared with TRBD1. The germline gives CDR1 KGHDR, CDR2 SFDVKD. The CDR3 covers 15 residues. The J segment lost 2 bases and the V segment lost 4 bases, leaving 4 bases of the junction unmatched.